This T cell receptor beta chain is drawn from a study of blood T cell repertoires in COVID-19. This table comes from immunoSEQ multiplex PCR, and its TCRdb copy is limited to in-frame clones, with some not included. The sample has roughly 80,000 clones; about 84% are singletons. This CDR3 has 13 amino acids. Trimming removed 8 bases at V and 0 bases at J, with 10 bases between. Germline V gives CDR1 MNHEY, CDR2 SVGAGI. The V and J genes are TRBV6-5 and TRBJ1-1; D is possibly TRBD1 (5 bases). Material: peripheral blood. This receptor was obtained from a human donor in a cohort sampled during active COVID-19. The chain's CDR3 is CASLDRLNTEAFF. DNA for the CDR3: TGTGCCAGCCTAGACAGACTGAACACTGAAGCTTTCTTT.